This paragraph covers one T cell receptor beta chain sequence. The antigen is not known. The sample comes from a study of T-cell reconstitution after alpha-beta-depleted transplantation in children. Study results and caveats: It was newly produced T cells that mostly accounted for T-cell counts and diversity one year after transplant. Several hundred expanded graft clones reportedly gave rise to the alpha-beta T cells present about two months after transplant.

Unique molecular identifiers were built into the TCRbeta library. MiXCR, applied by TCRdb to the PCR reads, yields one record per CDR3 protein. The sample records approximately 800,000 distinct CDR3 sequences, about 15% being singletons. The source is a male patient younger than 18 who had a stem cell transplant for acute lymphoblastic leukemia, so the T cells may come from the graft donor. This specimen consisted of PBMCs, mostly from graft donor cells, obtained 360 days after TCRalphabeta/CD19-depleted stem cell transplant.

The CDR3 loop is CASGNRDATGRVQPQHF. The DNA of the CDR3 is TGTGCCAGCGGGAATAGGGACGCCACAGGGAGGGTTCAGCCCCAGCATTTT. This chain uses TRBV19 with TRBJ1-5; D possibly corresponds to TRBD1 (6 bases). The V end was cut by 9 bases, the J end by 6 bases, with 27 bases between. The CDR3 is 17 amino acids. Germline CDR1 and CDR2: LNHDA and SQIVND (reference sequence).